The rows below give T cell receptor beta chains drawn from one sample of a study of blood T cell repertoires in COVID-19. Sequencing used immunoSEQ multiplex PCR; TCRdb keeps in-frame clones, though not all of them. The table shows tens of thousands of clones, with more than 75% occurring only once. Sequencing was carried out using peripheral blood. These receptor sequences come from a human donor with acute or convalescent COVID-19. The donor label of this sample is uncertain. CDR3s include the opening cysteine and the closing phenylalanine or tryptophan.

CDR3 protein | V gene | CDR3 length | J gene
CASSLSVGYEQYF | TRBV7-2 | 13 | TRBJ2-7
CASSLRGTGFEKLFF | TRBV7-2 | 15 | TRBJ1-4
CGVQGFLADTQYF | TRBV30 | 13 | TRBJ2-3
CASSLGQTNTGELFF | TRBV5-1 | 15 | TRBJ2-2
CASSSNSGRSTEAFF | TRBV28 | 15 | TRBJ1-1
CASSQGRGDSNTEAFF | TRBV4-1 | 16 | TRBJ1-1
CASSRTGTSGDEQYF | TRBV11-2 | 15 | TRBJ2-7
CASSGTGVNYGYTF | TRBV5-1 | 14 | TRBJ1-2
CASSIGLAGGSNTGELFF | TRBV19 | 18 | TRBJ2-2
CASSSRLLGYTF | TRBV7-9 | 12 | TRBJ1-2
CASEEVLNSPLHF | TRBV7-9 | 13 | TRBJ1-6
CASSSVLAGQETQYF | TRBV6-2/TRBV6-3 | 15 | TRBJ2-5
CASSRVANQPQHF | TRBV18 | 13 | TRBJ1-5
CASSPRGGPNYGYTF | TRBV27 | 15 | TRBJ1-2
CASTPLAGSDTQYF | TRBV19 | 14 | TRBJ2-3
CASSQGTGTYGYTF | TRBV4-1 | 14 | TRBJ1-2
CASSGQESTNEKLFF | TRBV5-1 | 15 | TRBJ1-4
CASSLGGPGQGAVNTEAFF | TRBV7-8 | 19 | TRBJ1-1
CASSYPGSGDYTDTQYF | TRBV6-2/TRBV6-3 | 17 | TRBJ2-3
CASSLYPMTGGNQPQHF | TRBV28 | 17 | TRBJ1-5
CASSPSGSYEQYF | TRBV18 | 13 | TRBJ2-7
CASGPGHNQPQHF | TRBV11-2 | 13 | TRBJ1-5
CASRSSGTTMGTQYF | TRBV13 | 15 | TRBJ2-3